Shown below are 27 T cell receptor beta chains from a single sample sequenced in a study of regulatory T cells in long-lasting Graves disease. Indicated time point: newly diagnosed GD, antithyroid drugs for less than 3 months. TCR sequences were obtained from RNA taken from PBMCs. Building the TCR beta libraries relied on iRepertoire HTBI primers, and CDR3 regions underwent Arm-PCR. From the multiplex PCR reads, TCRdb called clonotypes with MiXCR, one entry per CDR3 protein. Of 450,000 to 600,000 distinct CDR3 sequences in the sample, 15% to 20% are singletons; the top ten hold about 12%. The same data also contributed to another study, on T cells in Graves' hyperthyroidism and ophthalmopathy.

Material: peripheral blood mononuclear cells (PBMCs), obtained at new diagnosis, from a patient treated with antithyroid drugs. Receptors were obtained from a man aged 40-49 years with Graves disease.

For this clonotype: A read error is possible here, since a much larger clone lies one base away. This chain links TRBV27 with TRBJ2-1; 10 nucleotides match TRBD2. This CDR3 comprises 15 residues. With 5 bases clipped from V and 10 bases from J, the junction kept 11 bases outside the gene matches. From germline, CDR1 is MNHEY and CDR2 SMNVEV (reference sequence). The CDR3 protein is CASSKSLAGVGEQFF. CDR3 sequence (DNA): TGTGCCAGCAGTAAAAGCCTAGCGGGAGTCGGCGAGCAGTTCTTC.

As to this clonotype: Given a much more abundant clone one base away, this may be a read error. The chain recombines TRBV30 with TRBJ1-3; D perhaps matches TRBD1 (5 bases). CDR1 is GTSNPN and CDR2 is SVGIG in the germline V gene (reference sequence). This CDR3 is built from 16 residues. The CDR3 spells CAWSVRGGSSGNIIYF. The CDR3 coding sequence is TGTGCCTGGAGTGTACGGGGCGGAAGCTCTGGAAACATCATATATTTT.

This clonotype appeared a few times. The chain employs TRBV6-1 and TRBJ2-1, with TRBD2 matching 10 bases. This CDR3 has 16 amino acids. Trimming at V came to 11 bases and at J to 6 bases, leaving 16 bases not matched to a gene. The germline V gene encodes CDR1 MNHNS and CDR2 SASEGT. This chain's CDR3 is CAVQYRAGGPGNEQFF. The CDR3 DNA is TGTGCCGTCCAATATCGAGCGGGAGGGCCGGGCAATGAGCAGTTCTTC.

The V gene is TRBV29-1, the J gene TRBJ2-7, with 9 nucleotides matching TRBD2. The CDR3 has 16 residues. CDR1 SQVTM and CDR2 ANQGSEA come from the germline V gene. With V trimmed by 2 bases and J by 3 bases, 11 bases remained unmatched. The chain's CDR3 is CSVESLGASGIYEQYF. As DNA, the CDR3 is TGCAGCGTTGAATCACTCGGGGCTAGCGGGATCTACGAGCAGTACTTC.

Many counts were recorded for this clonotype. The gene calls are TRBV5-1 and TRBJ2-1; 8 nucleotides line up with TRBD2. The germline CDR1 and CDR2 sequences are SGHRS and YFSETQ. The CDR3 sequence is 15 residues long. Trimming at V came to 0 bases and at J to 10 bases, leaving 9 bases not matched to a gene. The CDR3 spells CASSLGAGVVSEQFF. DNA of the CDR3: TGCGCCAGCAGCTTGGGAGCGGGAGTGGTTTCCGAGCAGTTCTTC.

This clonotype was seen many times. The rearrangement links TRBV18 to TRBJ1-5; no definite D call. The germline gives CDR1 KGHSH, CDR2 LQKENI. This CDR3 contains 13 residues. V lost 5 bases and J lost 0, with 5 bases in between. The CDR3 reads CASSESSNQPQHF. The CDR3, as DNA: TGTGCCAGCTCAGAATCTAGCAATCAGCCCCAGCATTTT.

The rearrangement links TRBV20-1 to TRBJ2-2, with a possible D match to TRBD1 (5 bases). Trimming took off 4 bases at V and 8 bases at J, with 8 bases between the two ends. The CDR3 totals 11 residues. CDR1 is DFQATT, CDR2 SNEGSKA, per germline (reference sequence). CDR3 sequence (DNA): TGCAGTGCTACTAGGGGAGGGGAGCTGTTTTTT. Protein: CSATRGGELFF.

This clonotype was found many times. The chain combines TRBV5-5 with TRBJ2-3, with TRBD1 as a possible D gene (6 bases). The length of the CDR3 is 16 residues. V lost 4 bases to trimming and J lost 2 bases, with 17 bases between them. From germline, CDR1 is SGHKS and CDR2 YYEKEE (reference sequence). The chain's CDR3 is CASSEGDTWPTDTQYF. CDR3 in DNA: TGTGCCAGCAGCGAAGGGGACACCTGGCCCACAGATACGCAGTATTTT.

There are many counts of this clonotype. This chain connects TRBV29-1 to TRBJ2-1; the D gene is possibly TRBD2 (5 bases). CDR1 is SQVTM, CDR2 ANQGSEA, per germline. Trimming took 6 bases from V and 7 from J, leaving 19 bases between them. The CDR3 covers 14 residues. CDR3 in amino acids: CSVARTDGRNEQFF. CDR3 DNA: TGCAGCGTCGCCAGGACTGACGGACGTAATGAGCAGTTCTTC.

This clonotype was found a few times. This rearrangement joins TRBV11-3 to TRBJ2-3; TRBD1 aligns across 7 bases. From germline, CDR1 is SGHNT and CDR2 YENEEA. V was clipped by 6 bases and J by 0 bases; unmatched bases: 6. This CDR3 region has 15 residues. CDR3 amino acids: CASSQQGSSTDTQYF. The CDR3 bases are TGTGCCAGCAGTCAACAGGGGAGTAGCACAGATACGCAGTATTTT.

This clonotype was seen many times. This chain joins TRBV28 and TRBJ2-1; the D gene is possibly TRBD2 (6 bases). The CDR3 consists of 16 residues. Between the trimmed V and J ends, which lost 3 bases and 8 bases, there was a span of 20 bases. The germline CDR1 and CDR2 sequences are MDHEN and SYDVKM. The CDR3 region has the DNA TGTGCCAGCAGTTTCGGGGGTCTCCTCCATGGCGATGAGCAGTTCTTC. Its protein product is CASSFGGLLHGDEQFF.

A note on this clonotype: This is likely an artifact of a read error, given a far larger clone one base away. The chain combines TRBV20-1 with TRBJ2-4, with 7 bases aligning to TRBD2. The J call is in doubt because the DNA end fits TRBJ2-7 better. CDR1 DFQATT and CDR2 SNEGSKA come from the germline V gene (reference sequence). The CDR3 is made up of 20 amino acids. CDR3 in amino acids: CSARDLSTGGHLRSPYEQYF. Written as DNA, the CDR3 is TGCAGTGCTAGAGATTTGAGTACGGGAGGACACCTTAGGAGCCCCTACGAGCAGTACTTC.

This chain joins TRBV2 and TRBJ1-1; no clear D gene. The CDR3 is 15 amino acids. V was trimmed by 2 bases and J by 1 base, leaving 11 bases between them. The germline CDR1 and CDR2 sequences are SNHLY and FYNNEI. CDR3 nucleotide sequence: TGTGCCAGCAGTGAAACCGGCAGACCGAACACTGAAGCTTTCTTT. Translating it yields CASSETGRPNTEAFF.

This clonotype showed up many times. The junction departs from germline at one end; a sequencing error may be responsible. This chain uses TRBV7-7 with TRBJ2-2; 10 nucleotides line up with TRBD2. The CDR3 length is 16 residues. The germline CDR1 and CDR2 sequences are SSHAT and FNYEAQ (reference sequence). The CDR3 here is CASSTLAGAETGELFF. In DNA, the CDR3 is TGTGCTAGCAGCACCCTAGCGGGAGCGGAGACCGGGGAGCTGTTTTTT.

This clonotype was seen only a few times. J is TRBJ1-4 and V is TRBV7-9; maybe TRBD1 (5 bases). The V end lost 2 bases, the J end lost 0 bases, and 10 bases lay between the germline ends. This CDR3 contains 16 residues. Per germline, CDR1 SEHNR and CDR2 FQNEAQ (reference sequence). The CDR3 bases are TGTGCCAGCAGCTTATGGGGCAAACCAACTAATGAAAAACTGTTTTTT. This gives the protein CASSLWGKPTNEKLFF.

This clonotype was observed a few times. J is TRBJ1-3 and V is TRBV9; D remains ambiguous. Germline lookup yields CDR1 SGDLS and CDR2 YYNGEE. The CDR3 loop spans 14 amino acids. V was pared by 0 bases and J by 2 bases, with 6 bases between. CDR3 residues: CASSVGDTGNTIYF. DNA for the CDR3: TGTGCCAGCAGCGTAGGGGATACTGGAAACACCATATATTTT.

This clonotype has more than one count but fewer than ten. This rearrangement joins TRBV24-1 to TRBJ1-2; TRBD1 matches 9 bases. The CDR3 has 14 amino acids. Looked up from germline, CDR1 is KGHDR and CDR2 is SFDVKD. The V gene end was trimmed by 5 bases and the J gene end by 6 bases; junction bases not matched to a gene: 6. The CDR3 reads CATSASRDRDGYTF. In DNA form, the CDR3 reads TGTGCCACCAGTGCCTCCCGGGACAGGGATGGCTACACCTTC.

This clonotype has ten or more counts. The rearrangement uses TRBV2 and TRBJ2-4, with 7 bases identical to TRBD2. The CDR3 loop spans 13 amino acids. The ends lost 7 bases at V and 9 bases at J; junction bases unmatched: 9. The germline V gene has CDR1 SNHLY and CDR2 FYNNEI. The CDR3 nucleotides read TGTGCCAGCATGAGGGAGGGCCGGGGCATTCAGTACTTC. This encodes CASMREGRGIQYF.

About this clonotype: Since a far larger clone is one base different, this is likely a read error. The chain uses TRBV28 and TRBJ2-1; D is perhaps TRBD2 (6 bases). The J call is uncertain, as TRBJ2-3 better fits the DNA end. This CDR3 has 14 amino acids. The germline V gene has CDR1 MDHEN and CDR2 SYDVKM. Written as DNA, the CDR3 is TGTGCCAGCAGTTTCGTTAGCGGCACAGATGCGCAGTATTTT. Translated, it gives CASSFVSGTDAQYF.

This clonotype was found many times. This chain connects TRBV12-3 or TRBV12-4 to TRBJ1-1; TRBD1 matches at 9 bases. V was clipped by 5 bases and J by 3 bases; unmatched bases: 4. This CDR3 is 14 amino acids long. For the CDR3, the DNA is TGTGCCAGCAGTCTTGACAGGGGGTACACTGAAGCTTTCTTT. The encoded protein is CASSLDRGYTEAFF.

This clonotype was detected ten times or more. CDR3 residues: CASSRRDREYEQYF. The DNA for the CDR3 is TGTGCCAGCAGCCGACGGGACAGGGAGTACGAGCAGTACTTC. The rearrangement joins TRBV11-1 to TRBJ2-7, with 9 positions matching TRBD1. V was clipped by 5 bases and J by 4 bases; unmatched bases: 6. The length of the CDR3 is 14 residues. Germline V gene sequence: CDR1 SGHAT, CDR2 FQDESV (reference sequence). The full variable domain, with the rest looked up from reference TRBV11-1 and TRBJ2-7, is EAEVAQSPRYKITEKSQAVAFWCDPISGHATLYWYRQILGQGPELLVQFQDESVVDDSQLPKDRFSAERLKGVDSTLKIQPAELGDSAMYLCASSRRDREYEQYFGPGTRLTVT.

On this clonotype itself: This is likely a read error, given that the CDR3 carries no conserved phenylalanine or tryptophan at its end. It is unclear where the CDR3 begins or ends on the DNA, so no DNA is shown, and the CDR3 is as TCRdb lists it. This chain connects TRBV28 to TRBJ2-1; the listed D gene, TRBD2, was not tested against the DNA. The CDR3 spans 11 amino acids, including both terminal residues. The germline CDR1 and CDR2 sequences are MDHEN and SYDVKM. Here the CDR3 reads CASSSSLASAE.

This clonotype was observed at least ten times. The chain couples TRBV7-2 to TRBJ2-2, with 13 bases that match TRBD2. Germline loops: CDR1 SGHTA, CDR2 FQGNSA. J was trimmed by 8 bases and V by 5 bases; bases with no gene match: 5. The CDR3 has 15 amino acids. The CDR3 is CASSLGLAGVGELFF. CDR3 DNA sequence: TGTGCCAGCAGCCTCGGACTAGCGGGGGTTGGGGAGCTGTTTTTT.

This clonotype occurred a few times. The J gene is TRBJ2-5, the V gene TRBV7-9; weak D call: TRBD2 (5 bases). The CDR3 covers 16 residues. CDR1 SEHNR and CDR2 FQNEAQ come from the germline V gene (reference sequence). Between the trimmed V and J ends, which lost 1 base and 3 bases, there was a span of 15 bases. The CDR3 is CASSLVSGSREETQYF. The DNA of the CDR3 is TGTGCCAGCAGCTTAGTTTCGGGGTCGCGGGAAGAGACCCAGTACTTC. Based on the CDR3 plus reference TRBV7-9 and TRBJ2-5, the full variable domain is DTGVSQNPRHKITKRGQNVTFRCDPISEHNRLYWYRQTLGQGPEFLTYFQNEAQLEKSRLLSDRFSAERPKGSFSTLEIQRTEQGDSAMYLCASSLVSGSREETQYFGPGTRLLVL.

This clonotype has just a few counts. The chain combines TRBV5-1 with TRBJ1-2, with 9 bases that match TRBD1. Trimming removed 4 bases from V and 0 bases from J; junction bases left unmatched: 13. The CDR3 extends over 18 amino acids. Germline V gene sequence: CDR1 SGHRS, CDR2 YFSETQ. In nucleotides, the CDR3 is TGCGCCAGCAGCCAGCAACCCGGGACAGGGATCACTAACTATGGCTACACCTTC. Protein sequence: CASSQQPGTGITNYGYTF.

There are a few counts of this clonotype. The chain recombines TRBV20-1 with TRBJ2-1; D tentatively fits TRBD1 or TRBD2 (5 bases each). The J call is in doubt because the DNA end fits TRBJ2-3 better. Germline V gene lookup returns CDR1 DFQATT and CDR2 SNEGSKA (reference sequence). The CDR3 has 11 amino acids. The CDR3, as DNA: TGCAGTGCTGGGGGTGGGAATACGCAGTATTTT. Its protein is CSAGGGNTQYF.

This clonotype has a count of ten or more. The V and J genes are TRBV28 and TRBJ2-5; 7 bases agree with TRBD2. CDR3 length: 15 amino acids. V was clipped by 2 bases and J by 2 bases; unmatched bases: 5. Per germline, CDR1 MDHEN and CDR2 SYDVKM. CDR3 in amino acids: CASSLNQRGQETQYF. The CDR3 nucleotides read TGTGCCAGCAGTTTAAACCAGCGGGGTCAAGAGACCCAGTACTTC.